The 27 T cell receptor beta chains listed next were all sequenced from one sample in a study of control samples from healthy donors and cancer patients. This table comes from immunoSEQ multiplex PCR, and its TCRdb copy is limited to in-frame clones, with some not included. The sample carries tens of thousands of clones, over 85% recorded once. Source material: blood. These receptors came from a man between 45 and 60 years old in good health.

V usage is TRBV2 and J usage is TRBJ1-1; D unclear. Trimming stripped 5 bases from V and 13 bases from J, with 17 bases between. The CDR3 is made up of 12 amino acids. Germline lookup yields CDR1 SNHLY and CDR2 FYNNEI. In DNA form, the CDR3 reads TGTGCCAGCAGTTCTCGCTCGGAGAAGCATTTCTTT. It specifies CASSSRSEKHFF.

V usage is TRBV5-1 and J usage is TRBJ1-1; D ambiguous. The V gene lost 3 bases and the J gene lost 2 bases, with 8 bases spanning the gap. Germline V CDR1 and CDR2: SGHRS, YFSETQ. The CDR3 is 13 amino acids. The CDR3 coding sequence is TGCGCCAGCAGCTCCCGAGACAACACTGAAGCTTTCTTT. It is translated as CASSSRDNTEAFF.

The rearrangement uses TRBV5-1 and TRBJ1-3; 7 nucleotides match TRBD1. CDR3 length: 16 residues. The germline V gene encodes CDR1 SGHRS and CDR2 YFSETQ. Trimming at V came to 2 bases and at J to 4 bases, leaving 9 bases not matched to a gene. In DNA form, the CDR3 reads TGCGCCAGCAGCTTCTGGACAGGAGATTCCGGAAACACCATATATTTT. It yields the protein CASSFWTGDSGNTIYF.

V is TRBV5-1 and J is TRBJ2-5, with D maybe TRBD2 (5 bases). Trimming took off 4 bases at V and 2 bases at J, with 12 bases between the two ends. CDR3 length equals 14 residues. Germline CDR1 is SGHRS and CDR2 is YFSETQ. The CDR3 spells CASSRPGKQETQYF. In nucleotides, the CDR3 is TGCGCCAGCAGCCGACCGGGAAAACAAGAGACCCAGTACTTC. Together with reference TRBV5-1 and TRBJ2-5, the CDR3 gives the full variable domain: KAGVTQTPRYLIKTRGQQVTLSCSPISGHRSVSWYQQTPGQGLQFLFEYFSETQRNKGNFPGRFSGRQFSNSRSEMNVSTLELGDSALYLCASSRPGKQETQYFGPGTRLLVL.

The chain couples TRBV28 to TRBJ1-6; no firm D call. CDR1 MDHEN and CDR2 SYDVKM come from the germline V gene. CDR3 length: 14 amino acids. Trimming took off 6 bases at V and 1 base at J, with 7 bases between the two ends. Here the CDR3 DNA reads TGTGCCAGCAGGGGGTTTTCCTATAATTCACCCCTCCACTTT. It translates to CASRGFSYNSPLHF.

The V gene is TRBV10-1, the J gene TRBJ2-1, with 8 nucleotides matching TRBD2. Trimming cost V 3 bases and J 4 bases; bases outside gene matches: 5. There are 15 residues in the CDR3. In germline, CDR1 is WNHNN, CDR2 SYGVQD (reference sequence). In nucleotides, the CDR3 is TGCGCCAGCAGTGATTTTCAGCGGGGGTACAATGAGCAGTTCTTC. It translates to CASSDFQRGYNEQFF.

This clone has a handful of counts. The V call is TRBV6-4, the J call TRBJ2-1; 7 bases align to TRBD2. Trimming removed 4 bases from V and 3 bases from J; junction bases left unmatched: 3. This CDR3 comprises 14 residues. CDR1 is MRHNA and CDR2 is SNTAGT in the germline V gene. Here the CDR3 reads CASSVAGDYNEQFF. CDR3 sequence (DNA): TGTGCCAGCAGTGTCGCGGGGGACTACAATGAGCAGTTCTTC.

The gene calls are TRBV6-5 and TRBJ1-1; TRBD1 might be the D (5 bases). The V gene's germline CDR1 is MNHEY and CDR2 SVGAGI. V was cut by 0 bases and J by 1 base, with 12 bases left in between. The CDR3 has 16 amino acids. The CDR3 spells CASSYSTNRPNTEAFF. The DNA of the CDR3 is TGTGCCAGCAGTTACTCGACAAACAGGCCGAACACTGAAGCTTTCTTT.

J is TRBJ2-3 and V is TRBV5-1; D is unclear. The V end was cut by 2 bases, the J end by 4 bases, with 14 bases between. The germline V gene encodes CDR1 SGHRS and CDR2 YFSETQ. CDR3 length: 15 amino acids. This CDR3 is CASSLNADPSDTQYF. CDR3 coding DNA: TGCGCCAGCAGCTTAAATGCCGATCCATCAGATACGCAGTATTTT.

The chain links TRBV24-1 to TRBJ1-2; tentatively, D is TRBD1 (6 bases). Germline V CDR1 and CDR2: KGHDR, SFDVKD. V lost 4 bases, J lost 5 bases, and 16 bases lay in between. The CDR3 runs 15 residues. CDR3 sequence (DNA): TGTGCCACCAGTGACCACGGACAGACAAGATATGGCTACACCTTC. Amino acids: CATSDHGQTRYGYTF.

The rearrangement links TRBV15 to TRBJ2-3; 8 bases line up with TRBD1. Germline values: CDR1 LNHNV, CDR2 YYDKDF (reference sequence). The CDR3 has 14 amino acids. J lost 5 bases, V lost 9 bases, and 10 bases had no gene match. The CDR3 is CATRRTGQQDTQYF. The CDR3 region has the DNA TGTGCCACTAGAAGGACAGGGCAGCAAGATACGCAGTATTTT. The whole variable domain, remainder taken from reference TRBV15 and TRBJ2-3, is DAMVIQNPRYQVTQFGKPVTLSCSQTLNHNVMYWYQQKSSQAPKLLFHYYDKDFNNEADTPDNFQSRRPNTSFCFLDIRSPGLGDTAMYLCATRRTGQQDTQYFGPGTRLTVL.

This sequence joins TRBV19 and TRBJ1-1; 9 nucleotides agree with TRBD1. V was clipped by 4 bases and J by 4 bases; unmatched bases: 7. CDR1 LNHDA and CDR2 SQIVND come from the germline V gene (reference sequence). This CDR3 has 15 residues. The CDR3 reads CASSRVLDRGTEAFF. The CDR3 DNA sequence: TGTGCCAGTAGTAGGGTCCTGGACAGGGGCACTGAAGCTTTCTTT.

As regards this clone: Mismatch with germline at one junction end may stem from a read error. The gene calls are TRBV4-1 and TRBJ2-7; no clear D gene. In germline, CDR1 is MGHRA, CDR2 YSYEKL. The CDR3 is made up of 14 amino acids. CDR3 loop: CASSQEPSNRYVCF. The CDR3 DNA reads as TGCGCCAGCAGCCAAGAGCCATCCAACAGATACGTTTGCTTC.

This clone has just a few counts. The CDR3 here is CASVRDPGSYSNQPQHF. CDR3 in DNA: TGTGCCAGCGTAAGGGACCCCGGGTCTTATAGCAATCAGCCCCAGCATTTT. The V call is TRBV19, the J call TRBJ1-5; a weak D match, TRBD1 (5 bases). The length of the CDR3 is 17 residues. From germline, CDR1 is LNHDA and CDR2 SQIVND (reference sequence). V was cut by 9 bases and J by 0 bases, with 21 bases left in between.

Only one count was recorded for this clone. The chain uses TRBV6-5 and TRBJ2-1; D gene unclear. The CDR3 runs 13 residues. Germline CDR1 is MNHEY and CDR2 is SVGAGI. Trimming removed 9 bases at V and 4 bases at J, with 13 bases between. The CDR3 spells CASSLMGYNEQFF. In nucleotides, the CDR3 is TGTGCCAGTAGTCTCATGGGATACAATGAGCAGTTCTTC.

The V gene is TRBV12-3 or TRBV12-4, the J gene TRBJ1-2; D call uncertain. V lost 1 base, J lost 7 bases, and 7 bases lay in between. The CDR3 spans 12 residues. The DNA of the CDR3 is TGTGCCAGCAGTTTAGTGACTGGTGGCTACACCTTC. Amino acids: CASSLVTGGYTF.

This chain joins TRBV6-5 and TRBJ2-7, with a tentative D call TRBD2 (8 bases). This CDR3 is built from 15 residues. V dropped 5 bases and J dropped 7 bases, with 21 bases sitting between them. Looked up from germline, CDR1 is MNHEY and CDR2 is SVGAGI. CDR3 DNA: TGTGCCAGCAGTACCCCCGGGAGGGGGCGTGGGGAGCAGTACTTC. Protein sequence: CASSTPGRGRGEQYF.

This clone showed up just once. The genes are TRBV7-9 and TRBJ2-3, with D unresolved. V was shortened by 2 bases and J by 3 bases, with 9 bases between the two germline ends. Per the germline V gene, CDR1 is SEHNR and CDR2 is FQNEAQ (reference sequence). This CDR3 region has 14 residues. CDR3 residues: CASSLFGGTDTQYF. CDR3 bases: TGTGCCAGCAGCTTATTCGGCGGAACAGATACGCAGTATTTT.

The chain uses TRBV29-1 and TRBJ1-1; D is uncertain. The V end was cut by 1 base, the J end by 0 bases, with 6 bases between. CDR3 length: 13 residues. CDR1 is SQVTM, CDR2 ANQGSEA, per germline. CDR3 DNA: TGCAGCGTTGAAGGGGGAATGAACACTGAAGCTTTCTTT. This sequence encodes CSVEGGMNTEAFF.

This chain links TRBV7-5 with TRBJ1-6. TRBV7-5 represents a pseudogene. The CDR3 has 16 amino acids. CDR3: CARSPSRGGGRSPLHF. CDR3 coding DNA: TGTGCCAGAAGCCCTAGTCGGGGGGGTGGACGTTCACCCCTCCACTTT.

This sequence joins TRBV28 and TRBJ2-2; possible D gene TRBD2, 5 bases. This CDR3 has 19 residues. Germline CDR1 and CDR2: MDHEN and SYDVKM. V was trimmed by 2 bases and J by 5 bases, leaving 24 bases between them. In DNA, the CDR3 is TGTGCCAGCAGTTTAAGCCTGAGCTCGGGCGAGGGAGATACCGGGGAGCTGTTTTTT. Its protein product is CASSLSLSSGEGDTGELFF.

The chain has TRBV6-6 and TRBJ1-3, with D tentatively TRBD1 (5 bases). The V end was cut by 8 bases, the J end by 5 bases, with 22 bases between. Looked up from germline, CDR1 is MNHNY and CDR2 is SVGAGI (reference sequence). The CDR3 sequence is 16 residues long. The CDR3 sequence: CASRPTRAGQRNTIYF. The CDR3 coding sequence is TGTGCCAGCCGACCAACCCGCGCAGGGCAGCGAAACACCATATATTTT.

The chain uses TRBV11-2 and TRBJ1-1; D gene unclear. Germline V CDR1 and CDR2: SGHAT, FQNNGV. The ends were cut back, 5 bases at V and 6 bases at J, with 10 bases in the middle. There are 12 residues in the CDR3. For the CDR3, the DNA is TGTGCCAGCAGCCCCCCATCGTCTGAAGCTTTCTTT. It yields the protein CASSPPSSEAFF.

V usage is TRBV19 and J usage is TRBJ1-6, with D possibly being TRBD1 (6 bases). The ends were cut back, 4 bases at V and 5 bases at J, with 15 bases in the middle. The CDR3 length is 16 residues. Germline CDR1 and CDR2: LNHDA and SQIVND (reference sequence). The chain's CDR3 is CASSTPTGSNNSPLHF. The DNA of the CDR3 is TGTGCCAGTAGTACCCCGACAGGCTCAAATAATTCACCCCTCCACTTT.

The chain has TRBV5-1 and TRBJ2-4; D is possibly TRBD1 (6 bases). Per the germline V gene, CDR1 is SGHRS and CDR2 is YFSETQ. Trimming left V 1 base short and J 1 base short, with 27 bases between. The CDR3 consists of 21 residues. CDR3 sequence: CASSLFFPTGGSFSAKNIQYF. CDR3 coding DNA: TGCGCCAGCAGCTTGTTTTTCCCCACTGGGGGCTCTTTCTCCGCCAAAAACATTCAGTACTTC.

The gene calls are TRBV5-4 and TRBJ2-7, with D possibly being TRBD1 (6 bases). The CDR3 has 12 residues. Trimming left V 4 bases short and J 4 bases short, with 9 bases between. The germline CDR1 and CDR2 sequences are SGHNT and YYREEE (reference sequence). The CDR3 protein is CASSRGTYEQYF. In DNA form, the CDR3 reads TGTGCCAGCAGCCGTGGGACATACGAGCAGTACTTC.

The CDR3 DNA sequence: TGTGCCAGCAGCGAGAGGACATTCTCGGGCTACACCTTC. This gives the protein CASSERTFSGYTF. The chain couples TRBV5-4 to TRBJ1-2, with D possibly matching TRBD1 (5 bases). From germline, CDR1 is SGHNT and CDR2 YYREEE (reference sequence). Trimming shortened V by 4 bases and J by 8 bases, and 15 bases separated the two germline ends. CDR3 length equals 13 residues.